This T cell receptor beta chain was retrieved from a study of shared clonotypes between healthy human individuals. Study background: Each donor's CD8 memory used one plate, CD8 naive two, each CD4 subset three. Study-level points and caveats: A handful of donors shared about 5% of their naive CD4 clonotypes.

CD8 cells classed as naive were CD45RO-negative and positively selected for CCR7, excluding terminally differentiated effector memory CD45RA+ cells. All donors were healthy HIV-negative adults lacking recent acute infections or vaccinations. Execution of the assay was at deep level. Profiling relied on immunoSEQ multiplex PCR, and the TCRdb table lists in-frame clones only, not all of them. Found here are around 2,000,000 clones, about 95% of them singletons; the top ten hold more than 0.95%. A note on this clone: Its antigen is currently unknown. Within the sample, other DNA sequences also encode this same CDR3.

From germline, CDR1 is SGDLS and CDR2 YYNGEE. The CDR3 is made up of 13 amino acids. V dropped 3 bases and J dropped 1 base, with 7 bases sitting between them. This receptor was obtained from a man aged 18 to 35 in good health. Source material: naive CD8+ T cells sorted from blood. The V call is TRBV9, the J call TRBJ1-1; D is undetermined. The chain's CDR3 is CASSAGGNTEAFF. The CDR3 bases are TGTGCCAGCAGCGCGGGCGGGAACACTGAAGCTTTCTTT.